These 28 T cell receptor beta chains were sequenced from one sample in a study of T-cell reconstitution after alpha-beta-depleted transplantation in children. TCRbeta library preparation incorporated unique molecular identifiers. TCRdb ran MiXCR on the PCR reads and lists one entry per CDR3 protein. The sample shows a few hundred thousand distinct CDR3 sequences, around 12% of them seen only once. This specimen was PBMCs from the stem cell graft donor, taken from the stem cell graft. The receptor source for this set is a human donor who donated a stem cell graft to a child with combined immunodeficiency.

This clonotype was observed many times. V gene TRBV12-3 or TRBV12-4 combines with J gene TRBJ2-5; D might be TRBD2 (5 bases). The CDR3 covers 16 residues. The V and J ends lost 2 bases and 2 bases respectively, with 15 bases between them. The CDR3 DNA reads as TGTGCCAGCAGTTTACGGATGGAAGAGGGTCAAGAGACCCAGTACTTC. Its protein is CASSLRMEEGQETQYF.

In its sample, this clonotype was seen many times. This chain uses TRBV20-1 with TRBJ2-7; 13 positions match TRBD2. V was clipped by 6 bases and J by 9 bases; unmatched bases: 14. The germline V gene has CDR1 DFQATT and CDR2 SNEGSKA (reference sequence). The CDR3 is 15 residues long. Here the CDR3 DNA reads TGCAGTGCCCAGGGCCGGACTAGCGGGAGTATGTGGCAGTACTTC. Translating gives CSAQGRTSGSMWQYF.

This clonotype was picked up many times. The CDR3 DNA reads as TGCAGCGTTGTGCGGAATGAGCAGTTCTTC. This gives the protein CSVVRNEQFF. The rearrangement links TRBV29-1 to TRBJ2-1; D call uncertain. V lost 4 bases, J lost 7 bases, and 5 bases lay in between. The CDR3 spans 10 residues. Germline assignment: CDR1 SQVTM and CDR2 ANQGSEA.

This clonotype was seen a few times. This rearrangement joins TRBV29-1 to TRBJ1-1; 8 nucleotides align to TRBD1. The germline V gene has CDR1 SQVTM and CDR2 ANQGSEA. The length of the CDR3 is 14 residues. Trimming removed 6 bases from V and 4 bases from J; junction bases left unmatched: 10. The CDR3 region is CSVGLSGGATEAFF. The CDR3 region has the DNA TGCAGCGTCGGACTCTCAGGGGGCGCCACTGAAGCTTTCTTT.

This chain uses TRBV20-1 with TRBJ2-1; D is possibly TRBD2 (6 bases). With 5 bases removed from V and 1 base from J, the gap between germline ends came to 15 bases. This CDR3 spans 15 amino acids. Germline V gives CDR1 DFQATT, CDR2 SNEGSKA (reference sequence). CDR3 bases: TGCAGTGCTGGACATCCACGGGGGTCCTACAATGAGCAGTTCTTC. Residues: CSAGHPRGSYNEQFF.

This clonotype showed up just a few times. The gene calls are TRBV12-3 or TRBV12-4 and TRBJ2-7; 10 bases are a match to TRBD2. The trim removed 3 bases at V and 4 bases at J, leaving 6 bases unmatched. This CDR3 contains 15 residues. The CDR3 loop reads CASSLGWTSGYEQYF. The CDR3 region has the DNA TGTGCCAGCAGTTTGGGGTGGACTAGCGGATACGAGCAGTACTTC.

This clonotype was seen ten or more times. This chain uses TRBV12-3 or TRBV12-4 with TRBJ1-4, with D unclear. The CDR3 is 12 residues long. The V and J ends lost 3 bases and 8 bases respectively, with 7 bases between them. The chain's CDR3 is CASSFKGEKLFF. In DNA, the CDR3 is TGTGCCAGCAGTTTTAAGGGAGAAAAACTGTTTTTT.

This clonotype was seen more than once but under ten times. The chain links TRBV7-2 to TRBJ2-7; 9 nucleotides agree with TRBD2. In germline, CDR1 is SGHTA, CDR2 FQGNSA. V gave up 6 bases and J gave up 7 bases; unmatched junction bases: 10. The CDR3 is 14 residues long. CDR3 residues: CASRIAGALGEQYF. In DNA form, the CDR3 reads TGTGCCAGCAGGATAGCGGGGGCACTTGGTGAGCAGTACTTC.

The chain is built from TRBV15 and TRBJ2-5, with TRBD1 matching 9 bases. In germline, CDR1 is LNHNV, CDR2 YYDKDF (reference sequence). J lost 7 bases, V lost 4 bases, and 4 bases had no gene match. The CDR3 has 13 residues. In DNA form, the CDR3 reads TGTGCCACCAGCATTGGACAGGGGTTGACCCAGTACTTC. Amino acids: CATSIGQGLTQYF. The full variable domain, its missing parts supplied by reference TRBV15 and TRBJ2-5, is DAMVIQNPRYQVTQFGKPVTLSCSQTLNHNVMYWYQQKSSQAPKLLFHYYDKDFNNEADTPDNFQSRRPNTSFCFLDIRSPGLGDTAMYLCATSIGQGLTQYFGPGTRLLVL.

The CDR3 region has the DNA TGTGCCATCAGTGAGCCGATACAGGGGGCTGGGGCCAACGTCCTGACTTTC. Translated, it gives CAISEPIQGAGANVLTF. The chain couples TRBV10-3 to TRBJ2-6; TRBD1 matches at 8 bases. The CDR3 extends over 17 amino acids. Looked up from germline, CDR1 is ENHRY and CDR2 is SYGVKD. Trimming removed 2 bases from V and 2 bases from J; junction bases left unmatched: 5.

This clonotype was seen many times. V is TRBV12-3 or TRBV12-4 and J is TRBJ2-1; D remains ambiguous. CDR3 length equals 14 residues. V was trimmed by 3 bases and J by 9 bases, leaving 15 bases between them. The CDR3 nucleotides read TGTGCCAGCAGTTTCTGGAACTTCCTGGGTGAGCAGTTCTTC. It codes for CASSFWNFLGEQFF.

This clonotype was detected ten times or more. The chain recombines TRBV6-5 with TRBJ2-1, with 8 bases that match TRBD2. The CDR3 runs 14 residues. V shed 7 bases, J shed 6 bases, and the junction held 8 bases outside the gene matches. Germline CDR1 and CDR2: MNHEY and SVGAGI. DNA for the CDR3: TGTGCCAGCACCACCGGACTAGCCAGCAATGAGCAGTTCTTC. Translating it yields CASTTGLASNEQFF.

This chain uses TRBV12-3 or TRBV12-4 with TRBJ1-1, with TRBD1 as a possible D gene (5 bases). V was pared by 7 bases and J by 8 bases, with 17 bases between. CDR3 length equals 13 residues. CDR3 region: CASTSGGDEEAFF. The DNA of the CDR3 is TGTGCCAGCACTAGCGGGGGGGACGAGGAAGCTTTCTTT.

The CDR3 loop reads CASAAGIPGTDTQYF. The CDR3 nucleotides read TGCGCCAGCGCAGCAGGAATCCCTGGCACAGATACGCAGTATTTT. V gene TRBV5-1 combines with J gene TRBJ2-3, with no clear D. CDR1 is SGHRS and CDR2 is YFSETQ in the germline V gene. The CDR3 runs to 15 residues. The V and J ends lost 7 bases and 1 base respectively, with 16 bases between them.

This clonotype was picked up a small number of times. The genes are TRBV3-1 and TRBJ2-7; TRBD2 agrees at 13 bases. Germline V gene data show CDR1 as LGHDT and CDR2 as YNNKEL (reference sequence). The V segment lost 4 bases and the J segment 2 bases; nucleotides outside the gene matches: 2. The CDR3 totals 15 residues. The CDR3 sequence is CASSRTSGGAYEQYF. CDR3 DNA: TGTGCCAGCAGCCGTACTAGCGGGGGGGCCTACGAGCAGTACTTC.

J is TRBJ2-3 and V is TRBV4-3; 8 bases align to TRBD2. Germline-derived CDR1 and CDR2 are LGHNA and YSLEER. Unmatched junction bases numbered 9, after V lost 1 base and J lost 6 bases. There are 16 residues in the CDR3. The CDR3, as DNA: TGCGCCAGCAGCCAAGTCTCCGCGGGGGGAGACGATACGCAGTATTTT. Translation: CASSQVSAGGDDTQYF.

This clonotype showed up just a few times. The chain combines TRBV25-1 with TRBJ1-2; D is ambiguous. The CDR3 contains 16 residues. The germline V and J ends were trimmed by 3 bases and 0 bases, with 14 bases remaining between them. The germline V gene has CDR1 MGHDK and CDR2 SYGVNS. CDR3 residues: CASSDPGSGTNYGYTF. CDR3 coding DNA: TGTGCCAGCAGTGACCCCGGGAGCGGAACTAACTATGGCTACACCTTC.

The chain links TRBV6-2 or TRBV6-3 to TRBJ2-5; 10 nucleotides match TRBD2. The CDR3 extends over 15 amino acids. The germline V gene encodes CDR1 MNHEY and CDR2 SVGEGT. The ends lost 7 bases at V and 1 base at J; junction bases unmatched: 6. The CDR3 DNA reads TGTGCCAGCACAACGACTAGCGGGCCCCAAGAGACCCAGTACTTC. It is translated as CASTTTSGPQETQYF.

This clonotype was seen many times. V usage is TRBV3-1 and J usage is TRBJ2-5; possibly TRBD2 for D (5 bases). The CDR3 covers 13 residues. V lost 0 bases to trimming and J lost 5 bases, with 7 bases between them. Germline V gene sequence: CDR1 LGHDT, CDR2 YNNKEL (reference sequence). In DNA form, the CDR3 reads TGTGCCAGCAGCCAAGATTGGAGGGAGACCCAGTACTTC. Its translation: CASSQDWRETQYF.

This clonotype was seen only a few times. The chain carries TRBV30 and TRBJ1-1; tentative D call: TRBD1 (5 bases). V lost 4 bases to trimming and J lost 4 bases, with 13 bases between them. The germline gives CDR1 GTSNPN, CDR2 SVGIG (reference sequence). CDR3 length: 13 amino acids. The CDR3 protein is CAWIQGEVTEAFF. The DNA of the CDR3 is TGTGCCTGGATTCAGGGAGAGGTCACTGAAGCTTTCTTT. The variable domain in full, completed from reference TRBV30 and TRBJ1-1, reads SQTIHQWPATLVQPVGSPLSLECTVEGTSNPNLYWYRQAAGRGLQLLFYSVGIGQISSEVPQNLSASRPQDRQFILSSKKLLLSDSGFYLCAWIQGEVTEAFFGQGTRLTVV.

J is TRBJ2-5 and V is TRBV6-5; tentative D call: TRBD2 (5 bases). V was pared by 0 bases and J by 0 bases, with 8 bases between. This CDR3 contains 15 residues. The germline V gene encodes CDR1 MNHEY and CDR2 SVGAGI. For the CDR3, the DNA is TGTGCCAGCAGTTACTCCCCAGCGGACCAAGAGACCCAGTACTTC. This encodes CASSYSPADQETQYF.

The chain couples TRBV5-1 to TRBJ2-1, with 8 nucleotides matching TRBD1. Germline assignment: CDR1 SGHRS and CDR2 YFSETQ. The CDR3 extends over 15 amino acids. Losses at the gene ends were 4 bases for V and 8 bases for J; bases not matched to a gene: 11. CDR3 sequence: CASSPGQGRYYEQFF. In DNA, the CDR3 is TGCGCCAGCAGCCCAGGACAGGGCCGATACTATGAGCAGTTCTTC.

This clonotype was seen a few times. V is TRBV12-3 or TRBV12-4 and J is TRBJ1-1, with 7 bases that match TRBD1. Trimming removed 5 bases from V and 0 bases from J; junction bases left unmatched: 18. This CDR3 has 19 amino acids. CDR3 DNA: TGTGCCAGCAGTCTAAACCGCCGGACAGGTGGCTCTTTGAACACTGAAGCTTTCTTT. This codes for CASSLNRRTGGSLNTEAFF.

This clonotype appeared a few times. The chain employs TRBV12-3 or TRBV12-4 and TRBJ1-5; a possible D gene is TRBD1 (5 bases). The V end was cut by 3 bases, the J end by 1 base, with 10 bases between. The CDR3 is made up of 15 amino acids. The CDR3 sequence is CASSLGEVSNQPQHF. CDR3 DNA sequence: TGTGCCAGCAGTTTGGGGGAAGTAAGCAATCAGCCCCAGCATTTT.

A few counts support this clonotype. The genes are TRBV7-9 and TRBJ2-7, with D tentatively TRBD1 (5 bases). V dropped 5 bases and J dropped 2 bases, with 13 bases sitting between them. The CDR3 length is 14 residues. CDR1 is SEHNR and CDR2 is FQNEAQ in the germline V gene (reference sequence). The CDR3, as DNA: TGTGCCAGCAGCACGGACACAGTCCCCTACGAGCAGTACTTC. This gives the protein CASSTDTVPYEQYF.

CDR3 protein: CASSIYNSPLHF. CDR3 in DNA: TGTGCCAGCTCTATCTATAATTCACCCCTCCACTTT. V is TRBV7-8 and J is TRBJ1-6; D gene ambiguous. Germline V lookup: CDR1 SGHVS, CDR2 FQNEAQ. V lost 8 bases, J lost 3 bases, and 5 bases lay in between. The CDR3 spans 12 residues. The variable domain in full, with the rest retrieved from reference TRBV7-8 and TRBJ1-6, is GAGVSQSPRYKVAKRGQDVALRCDPISGHVSLFWYQQALGQGPEFLTYFQNEAQLDKSGLPSDRFFAERPEGSVSTLKIQRTQQEDSAVYLCASSIYNSPLHFGNGTRLTVT.

The chain links TRBV7-9 to TRBJ2-3; 7 bases are shared with TRBD2. Trimming cost V 5 bases and J 0 bases; bases outside gene matches: 11. The length of the CDR3 is 17 residues. CDR1 and CDR2 (germline): SEHNR, FQNEAQ (reference sequence). In nucleotides, the CDR3 is TGTGCCAGCAGCCCCGGCCCTCTAGCGGAGAGCACAGATACGCAGTATTTT. It encodes CASSPGPLAESTDTQYF.

As to this clonotype: Since a much larger clone is just one base distant, this may be a read error. The CDR3 does not end in the conserved phenylalanine or tryptophan, so this is likely a read error. The rearrangement joins TRBV13 to TRBJ2-1, with a weak D call TRBD2 (5 bases). CDR1 is PRHDT, CDR2 FYEKMQ, per germline (reference sequence). V lost 4 bases to trimming and J lost 3 bases, with 7 bases between them. This CDR3 region has 13 residues. CDR3 loop: CASSSDFYNEQFV. In DNA, the CDR3 is TGTGCCAGCAGCTCGGACTTCTACAATGAGCAGTTCGTC.